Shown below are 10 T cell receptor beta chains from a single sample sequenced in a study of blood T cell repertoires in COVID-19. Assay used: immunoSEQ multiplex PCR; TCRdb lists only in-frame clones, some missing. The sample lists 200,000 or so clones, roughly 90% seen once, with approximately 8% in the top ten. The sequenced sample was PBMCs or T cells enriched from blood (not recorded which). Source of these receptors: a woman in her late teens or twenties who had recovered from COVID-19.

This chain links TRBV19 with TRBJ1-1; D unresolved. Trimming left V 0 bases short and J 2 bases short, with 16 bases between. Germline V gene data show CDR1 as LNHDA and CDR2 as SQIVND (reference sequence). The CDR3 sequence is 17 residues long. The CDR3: CASSIDPSGLVNTEAFF. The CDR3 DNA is TGTGCCAGTAGTATAGACCCCTCTGGCTTGGTTAACACTGAAGCTTTCTTT.

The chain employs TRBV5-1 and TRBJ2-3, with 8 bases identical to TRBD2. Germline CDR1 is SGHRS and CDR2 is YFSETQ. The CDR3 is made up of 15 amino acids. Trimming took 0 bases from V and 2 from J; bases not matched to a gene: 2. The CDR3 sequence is CASSLERGYTDTQYF. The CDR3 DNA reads TGCGCCAGCAGCTTGGAGCGGGGGTACACAGATACGCAGTATTTT.

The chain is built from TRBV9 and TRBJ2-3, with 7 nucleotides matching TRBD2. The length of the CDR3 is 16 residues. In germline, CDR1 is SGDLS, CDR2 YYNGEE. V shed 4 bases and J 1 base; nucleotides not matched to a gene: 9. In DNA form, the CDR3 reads TGTGCCAGCAGCCCCTCGGGGAGGGGCCGCACAGATACGCAGTATTTT. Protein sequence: CASSPSGRGRTDTQYF.

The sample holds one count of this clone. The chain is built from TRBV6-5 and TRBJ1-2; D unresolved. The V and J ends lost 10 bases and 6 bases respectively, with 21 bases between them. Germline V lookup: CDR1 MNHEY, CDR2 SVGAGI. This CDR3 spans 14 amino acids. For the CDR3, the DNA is TGTGCCACCTACGCCCCCGGGAGGGCCAATGGCTACACCTTC. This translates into CATYAPGRANGYTF.

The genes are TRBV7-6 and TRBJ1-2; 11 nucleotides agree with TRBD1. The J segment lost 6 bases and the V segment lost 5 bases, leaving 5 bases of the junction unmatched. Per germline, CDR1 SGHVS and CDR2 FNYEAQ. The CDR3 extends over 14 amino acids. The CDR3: CASSPGTGGHGYTF. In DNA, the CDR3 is TGTGCCAGCAGCCCCGGGACAGGGGGTCATGGCTACACCTTC.

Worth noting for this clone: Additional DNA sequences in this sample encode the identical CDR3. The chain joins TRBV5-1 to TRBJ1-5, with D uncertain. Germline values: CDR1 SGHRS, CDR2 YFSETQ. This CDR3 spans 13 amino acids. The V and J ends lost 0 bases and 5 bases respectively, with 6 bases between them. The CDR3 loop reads CASSLAGYQPQHF. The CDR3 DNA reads TGCGCCAGCAGCTTGGCGGGTTATCAGCCCCAGCATTTT.

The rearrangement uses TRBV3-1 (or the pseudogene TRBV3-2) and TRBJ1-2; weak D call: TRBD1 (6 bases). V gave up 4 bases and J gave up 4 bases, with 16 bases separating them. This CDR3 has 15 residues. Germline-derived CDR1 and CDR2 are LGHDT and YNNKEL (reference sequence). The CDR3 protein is CASSPRIGQSYGYTF. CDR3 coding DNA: TGTGCCAGCAGCCCGAGGATTGGACAGAGCTATGGCTACACCTTC.

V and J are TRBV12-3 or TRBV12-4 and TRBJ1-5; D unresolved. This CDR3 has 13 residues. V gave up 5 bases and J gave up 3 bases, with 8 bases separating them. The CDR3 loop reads CASSLRDNQPQHF. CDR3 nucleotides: TGTGCCAGCAGTCTACGGGACAATCAGCCCCAGCATTTT.

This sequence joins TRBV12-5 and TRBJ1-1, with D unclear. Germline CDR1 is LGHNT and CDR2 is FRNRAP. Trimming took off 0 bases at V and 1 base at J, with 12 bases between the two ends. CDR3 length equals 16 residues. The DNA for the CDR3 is TGTGCTAGTGGTTTGGTAGGCGGAACACGGAACACTGAAGCTTTCTTT. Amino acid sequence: CASGLVGGTRNTEAFF.

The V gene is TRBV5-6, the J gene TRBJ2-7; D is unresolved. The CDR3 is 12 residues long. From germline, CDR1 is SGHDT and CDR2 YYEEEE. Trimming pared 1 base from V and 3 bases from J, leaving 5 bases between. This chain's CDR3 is CASSLISYEQYF. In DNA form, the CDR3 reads TGTGCCAGCAGCTTGATCAGCTACGAGCAGTACTTC.